This T cell receptor (beta chain) was recovered during a study of blood T cell repertoires in COVID-19. Looking at the study overall: PBMCs, B-cell-depleted T cells, or T cells provided the cDNA or gDNA that made up the material.

Per the authors' pipeline: Reference gene primers were amplified, and this amplification served to estimate nucleated cell counts. Measured with immunoSEQ multiplex PCR; TCRdb has only the in-frame clones, and not every one. That table supplies the V and J calls and clone size; D and trimming were determined from the DNA. There are 250,000 to 300,000 clones in the sample; 90% occur only once, and over 5.5% lies in the top ten. Trimming took 6 bases from V and 4 from J; bases not matched to a gene: 8. This CDR3 is 16 amino acids long. Germline V gene lookup returns CDR1 WSHSY and CDR2 SAAADI. Seattle enrolled patients during active infection and tracked them longitudinally.

The sequenced sample consisted of peripheral blood. The chain uses TRBV10-2 and TRBJ2-1; 11 bases map to TRBD2. This TCR was sampled from a woman in her fifties or sixties with COVID-19, enrolled during active disease. In nucleotides, the CDR3 is TGCGCCAGCAGCCCTTCCGGGACTAGCGGATACAATGAGCAGTTCTTC. It is translated as CASSPSGTSGYNEQFF.